Sequencing of this TCR beta chain was carried out in a study of control samples from healthy donors and cancer patients. Generated by immunoSEQ multiplex PCR, the TCRdb table keeps only in-frame clones and is missing some. This table has about 140,000 clones, about 90% appearing once. This receptor was taken from a man in his late teens or twenties in good health. The sequencing sample was made of blood.

This CDR3 reads CASSPGTGRNYGYTF. CDR3 in DNA: TGTGCCAGTAGTCCTGGGACAGGGAGGAACTATGGCTACACCTTC. This chain links TRBV19 with TRBJ1-2; 9 bases agree with TRBD1. The CDR3 has 15 amino acids. The junction had 6 bases not matched to a gene; V was cut back by 5 bases and J by 2 bases. Per germline, CDR1 LNHDA and CDR2 SQIVND (reference sequence). Full variable domain (missing parts from reference TRBV19 and TRBJ1-2): DGGITQSPKYLFRKEGQNVTLSCEQNLNHDAMYWYRQDPGQGLRLIYYSQIVNDFQKGDIAEGYSVSREKKESFPLTVTSAQKNPTAFYLCASSPGTGRNYGYTFGSGTRLTVV.